The sample holds a few counts of the clone carrying this T cell receptor (beta chain). Its antigen remains unknown. The data were obtained in a study of T cell repertoires in cytomegalovirus infection. For the study at large: Public TCR beta signatures provided an indication of both CMV infection and a matching HLA type.

TCRdb redid the calling of the reads with MiXCR, one entry per CDR3 protein. The data hold about 140,000 distinct CDR3 sequences, with about 6.3% observed a single time. V shed 2 bases, J shed 10 bases, and the junction held 7 bases outside the gene matches. The length of the CDR3 is 13 residues. The germline V gene encodes CDR1 MNHNY and CDR2 SVGAGI (reference sequence). General study findings and limits: Ex vivo responses were dominated by HLA-C-restricted CMV-specific TCR beta clonotypes.

Sequences were obtained from PBMCs. The chain recombines TRBV6-6 with TRBJ1-1, with 7 bases lining up with TRBD1. The clonotype originates from a human donor in good health (CMV status not recorded). Some clones in this sample may be carry-over from other donors' samples. The CDR3 loop is CASSYQQGKGAFF. The CDR3 nucleotides read TGTGCCAGCAGTTACCAACAGGGGAAGGGAGCTTTCTTT.